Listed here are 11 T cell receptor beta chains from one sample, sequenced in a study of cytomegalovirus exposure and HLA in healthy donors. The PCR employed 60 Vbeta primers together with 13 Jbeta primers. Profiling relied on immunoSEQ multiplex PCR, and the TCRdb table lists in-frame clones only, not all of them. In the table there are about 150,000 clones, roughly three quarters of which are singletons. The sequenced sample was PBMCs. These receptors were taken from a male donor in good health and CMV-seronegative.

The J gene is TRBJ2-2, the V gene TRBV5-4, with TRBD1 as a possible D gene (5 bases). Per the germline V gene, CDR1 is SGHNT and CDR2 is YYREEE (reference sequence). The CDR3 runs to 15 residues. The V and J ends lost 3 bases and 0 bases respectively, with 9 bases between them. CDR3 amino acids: CASSSKQANTGELFF. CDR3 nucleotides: TGTGCCAGCAGCTCTAAACAGGCGAACACCGGGGAGCTGTTTTTT.

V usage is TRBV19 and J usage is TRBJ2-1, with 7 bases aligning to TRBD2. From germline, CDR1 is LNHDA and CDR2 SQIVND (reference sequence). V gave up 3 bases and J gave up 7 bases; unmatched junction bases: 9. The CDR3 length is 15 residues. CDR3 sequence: CASSIKAGEGNEQFF. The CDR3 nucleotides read TGTGCCAGTAGTATTAAGGCGGGGGAAGGTAATGAGCAGTTCTTC. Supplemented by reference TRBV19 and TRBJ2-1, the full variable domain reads DGGITQSPKYLFRKEGQNVTLSCEQNLNHDAMYWYRQDPGQGLRLIYYSQIVNDFQKGDIAEGYSVSREKKESFPLTVTSAQKNPTAFYLCASSIKAGEGNEQFFGPGTRLTVL.

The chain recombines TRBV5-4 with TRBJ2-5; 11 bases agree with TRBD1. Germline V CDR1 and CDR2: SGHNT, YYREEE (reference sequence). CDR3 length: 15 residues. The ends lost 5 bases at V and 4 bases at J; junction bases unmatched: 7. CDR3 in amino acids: CASRRSGTGGETQYF. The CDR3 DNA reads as TGTGCCAGCAGACGATCCGGGACAGGGGGAGAGACCCAGTACTTC. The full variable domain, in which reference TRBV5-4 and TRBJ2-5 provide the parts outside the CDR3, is ETGVTQSPTHLIKTRGQQVTLRCSSQSGHNTVSWYQQALGQGPQFIFQYYREEENGRGNFPPRFSGLQFPNYSSELNVNALELDDSALYLCASRRSGTGGETQYFGPGTRLLVL.

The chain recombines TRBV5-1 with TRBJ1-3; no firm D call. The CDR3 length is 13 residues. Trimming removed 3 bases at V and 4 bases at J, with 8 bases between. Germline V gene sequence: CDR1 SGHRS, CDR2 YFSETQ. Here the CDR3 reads CASSSIVGNTIYF. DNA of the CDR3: TGCGCCAGCAGCTCAATTGTCGGAAACACCATATATTTT.

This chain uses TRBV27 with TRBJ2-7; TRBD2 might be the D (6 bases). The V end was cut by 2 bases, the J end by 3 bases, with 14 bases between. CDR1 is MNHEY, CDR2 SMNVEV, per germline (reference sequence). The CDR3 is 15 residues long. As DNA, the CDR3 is TGTGCCAGCAGTTTAAAGGCGGGGACGGGCTACGAGCAGTACTTC. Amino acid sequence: CASSLKAGTGYEQYF.

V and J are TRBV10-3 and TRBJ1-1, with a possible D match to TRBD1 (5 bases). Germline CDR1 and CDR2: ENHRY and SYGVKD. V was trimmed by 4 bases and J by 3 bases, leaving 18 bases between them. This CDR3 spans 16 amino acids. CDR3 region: CAISGGGVGGYTEAFF. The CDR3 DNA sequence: TGTGCCATCAGTGGGGGGGGTGTGGGAGGGTACACTGAAGCTTTCTTT.

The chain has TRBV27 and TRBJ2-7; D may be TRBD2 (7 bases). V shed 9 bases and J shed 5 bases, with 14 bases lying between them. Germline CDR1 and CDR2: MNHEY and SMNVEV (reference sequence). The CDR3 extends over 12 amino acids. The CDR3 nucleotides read TGTGCCAGTACCGGCGGGGGCAACGAGCAGTACTTC. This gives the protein CASTGGGNEQYF.

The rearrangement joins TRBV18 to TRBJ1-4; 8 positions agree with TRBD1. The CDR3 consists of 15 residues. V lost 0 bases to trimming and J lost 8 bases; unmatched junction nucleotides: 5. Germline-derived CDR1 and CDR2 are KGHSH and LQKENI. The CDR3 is CASSPPGTGREKLFF. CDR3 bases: TGTGCCAGCTCACCACCGGGGACAGGACGGGAAAAACTGTTTTTT. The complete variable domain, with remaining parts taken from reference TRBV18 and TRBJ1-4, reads NAGVMQNPRHLVRRRGQEARLRCSPMKGHSHVYWYRQLPEEGLKFMVYLQKENIIDESGMPKERFSAEFPKEGPSILRIQQVVRGDSAAYFCASSPPGTGREKLFFGSGTQLSVL.

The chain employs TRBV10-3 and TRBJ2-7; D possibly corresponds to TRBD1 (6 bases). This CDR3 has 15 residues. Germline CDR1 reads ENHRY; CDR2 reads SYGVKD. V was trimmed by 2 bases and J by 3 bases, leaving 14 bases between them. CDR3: CAISEDAKGVYEQYF. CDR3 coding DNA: TGTGCCATCAGTGAGGACGCGAAGGGGGTCTACGAGCAGTACTTC.

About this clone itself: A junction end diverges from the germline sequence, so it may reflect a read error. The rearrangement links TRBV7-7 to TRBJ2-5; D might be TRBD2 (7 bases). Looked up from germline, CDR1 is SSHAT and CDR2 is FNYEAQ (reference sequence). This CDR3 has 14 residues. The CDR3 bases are TGTGCTAGCAGCTTGGGAGGGGGTATGGAGACCCAGTACTTC. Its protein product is CASSLGGGMETQYF.

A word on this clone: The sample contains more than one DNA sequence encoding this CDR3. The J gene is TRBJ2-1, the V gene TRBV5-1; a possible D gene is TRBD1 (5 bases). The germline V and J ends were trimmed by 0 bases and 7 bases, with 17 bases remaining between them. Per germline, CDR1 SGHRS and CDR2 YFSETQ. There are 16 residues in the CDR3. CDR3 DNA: TGCGCCAGCAGCTTGGAATGGCAGGGTAATCCTAATGAGCAGTTCTTC. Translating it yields CASSLEWQGNPNEQFF.